This T cell receptor (beta chain) comes out of a study of blood T cells in healthy people across ages. Study observations and caveats: More naive CD4+ cells and higher diversity marked long-lived donors relative to aged donors.

Each donor gave 9.5 to 10 milliliters of peripheral blood. In the case of this clonotype: Its antigen remains unidentified.

Primers used in a second PCR of about 7 to 12 cycles were a sample-barcoded 5' primer and a J-beta primer mix. Via MiXCR, TCRdb re-called the 5' RACE reads, giving one row per CDR3 protein. The repertoire includes about 570,000 distinct CDR3 sequences, approximately 30% of them detected once, and less than 20% sits in the top ten. Germline trimming cut 4 bases from V and 0 bases from J; bases unmatched to any gene: 1. CDR3 length: 14 residues. In germline, CDR1 is LGHDT, CDR2 YNNKEL (reference sequence). The source is a woman aged 70-85 years in good health. This chain connects TRBV3-1 to TRBJ2-7, with 9 nucleotides matching TRBD2. The sample comprised blood. CDR3 sequence: CASSPSGASYEQYF. The CDR3 coding sequence is TGTGCCAGCAGCCCTAGCGGGGCCTCCTACGAGCAGTACTTC.